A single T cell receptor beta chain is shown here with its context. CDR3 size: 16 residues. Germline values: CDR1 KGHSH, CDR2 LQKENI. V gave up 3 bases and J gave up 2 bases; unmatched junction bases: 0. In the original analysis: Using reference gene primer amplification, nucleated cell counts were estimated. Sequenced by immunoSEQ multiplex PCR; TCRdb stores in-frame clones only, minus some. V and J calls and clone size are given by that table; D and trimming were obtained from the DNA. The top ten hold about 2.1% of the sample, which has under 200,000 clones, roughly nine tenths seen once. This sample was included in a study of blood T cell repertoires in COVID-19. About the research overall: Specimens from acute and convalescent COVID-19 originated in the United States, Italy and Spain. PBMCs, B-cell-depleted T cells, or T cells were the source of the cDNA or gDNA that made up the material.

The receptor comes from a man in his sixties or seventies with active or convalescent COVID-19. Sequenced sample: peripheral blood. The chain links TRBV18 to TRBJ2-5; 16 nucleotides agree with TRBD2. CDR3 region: CASSPGLAGGQETQYF. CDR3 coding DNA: TGTGCCAGCTCACCGGGACTAGCGGGGGGGCAAGAGACCCAGTACTTC.